These 5 T cell receptor beta chains originate from one sample sequenced in a study of graft-versus-host responses after intestinal transplantation. Their recognized antigens are unknown. Clones were read by immunoSEQ multiplex PCR, and TCRdb kept only the in-frame ones, dropping some. The sample holds 100,000 to 110,000 clones; roughly nine tenths are singletons and the top ten take about 0.93%. Sequenced here: unstimulated CD4+ T cells sorted from spleen or lymph node cells, sampled before transplant. All receptors derive from a human donor who was the organ donor for an intestinal transplant.

This clone has a handful of counts. The rearrangement uses TRBV6-6 and TRBJ2-7; TRBD1 might be the D (5 bases). Trimming pared 6 bases from V and 1 base from J, leaving 10 bases between. The CDR3 is 13 amino acids. The germline V gene encodes CDR1 MNHNY and CDR2 SVGAGI (reference sequence). CDR3 loop: CASSRQRSYEQYF. DNA for the CDR3: TGTGCCAGCAGCCGACAGAGATCCTACGAGCAGTACTTC.

This chain connects TRBV6-6 to TRBJ1-5; D unclear. Trimming cost V 7 bases and J 8 bases, with 15 bases left between them. This CDR3 spans 13 amino acids. Looked up from germline, CDR1 is MNHNY and CDR2 is SVGAGI (reference sequence). For the CDR3, the DNA is TGTGCCAGCAAATTAGTGGTTCCTGAGCCCCAGCATTTT. Residues: CASKLVVPEPQHF.

The chain joins TRBV4-2 to TRBJ1-6; D not certain. The CDR3 is 16 amino acids. The ends were cut back, 0 bases at V and 3 bases at J, with 9 bases in the middle. Per the germline V gene, CDR1 is LGHNA and CDR2 is YNFKEQ. The CDR3 reads CASSQDSLSYNSPLHF. For the CDR3, the DNA is TGTGCCAGCAGCCAAGATAGCCTCAGCTATAATTCACCCCTCCACTTT.

The chain has TRBV30 and TRBJ1-2; D unclear. This CDR3 is 15 amino acids long. The germline V gene encodes CDR1 GTSNPN and CDR2 SVGIG (reference sequence). Deletions cut 3 bases from V and 8 bases from J, with 22 bases between. Written as DNA, the CDR3 is TGTGCCTGGAGCTGGAAGGCAATTACTTCTGACGGCTACACCTTC. It codes for CAWSWKAITSDGYTF.

This rearrangement joins TRBV2 to TRBJ1-1; tentative D call: TRBD1 (6 bases). The CDR3 spans 15 residues. Trimming stripped 7 bases from V and 5 bases from J, with 20 bases between. Germline CDR1 reads SNHLY; CDR2 reads FYNNEI. The CDR3 coding sequence is TGTGCCAGCATACACCTGGGGGGCGTGGAGACTGAAGCTTTCTTT. Its protein is CASIHLGGVETEAFF. Full variable domain (rest looked up from reference TRBV2 and TRBJ1-1): EPEVTQTPSHQVTQMGQEVILRCVPISNHLYFYWYRQILGQKVEFLVSFYNNEISEKSEIFDDQFSVERPDGSNFTLKIRSTKLEDSAMYFCASIHLGGVETEAFFGQGTRLTVV.